The present entry profiles one TCR beta chain with its context. Its antigen is currently unknown. The same CDR3 can be traced to other DNA sequences in this sample. Sequencing was performed with immunoSEQ multiplex PCR; in TCRdb, only in-frame clones are kept and a portion is missing. The data contain around 440,000 clones, 77% of them singletons. The source of the sample is a study of shared clonotypes between healthy human individuals. General study findings and limits: An anticipated effect of sequencing depth on clonotype sharing among donors was recognized. The represented genetic and exposure-history diversity was limited by the small number of donors.

Without sorting, samples used 75 million to 100 million PBMCs for genomic DNA. This CDR3 contains 15 residues. Between the trimmed V and J ends, which lost 0 bases and 2 bases, there was a span of 9 bases. Per the germline V gene, CDR1 is SGHRS and CDR2 is YFSETQ. Sequencing was performed on PBMCs. The clonotype originates from a woman between 35 and 50 years old in good health. Some clones in this sample may be carry-over from other donors' samples. V gene TRBV5-1 combines with J gene TRBJ1-5, with a possible D match to TRBD1 (5 bases). In nucleotides, the CDR3 is TGCGCCAGCAGCTTGGAAGGCAGGGGCAATCAGCCCCAGCATTTT. Translation: CASSLEGRGNQPQHF.